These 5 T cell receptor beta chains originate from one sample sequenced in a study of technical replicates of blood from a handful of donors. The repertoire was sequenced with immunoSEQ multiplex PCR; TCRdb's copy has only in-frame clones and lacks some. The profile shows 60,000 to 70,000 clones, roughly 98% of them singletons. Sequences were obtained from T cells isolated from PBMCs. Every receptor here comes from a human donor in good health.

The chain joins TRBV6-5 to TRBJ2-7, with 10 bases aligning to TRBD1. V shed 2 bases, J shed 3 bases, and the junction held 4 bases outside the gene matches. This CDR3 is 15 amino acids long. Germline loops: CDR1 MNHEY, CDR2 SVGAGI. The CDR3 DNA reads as TGTGCCAGCAGTTACCCGGGACAGGGGTACTACGAGCAGTACTTC. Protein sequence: CASSYPGQGYYEQYF.

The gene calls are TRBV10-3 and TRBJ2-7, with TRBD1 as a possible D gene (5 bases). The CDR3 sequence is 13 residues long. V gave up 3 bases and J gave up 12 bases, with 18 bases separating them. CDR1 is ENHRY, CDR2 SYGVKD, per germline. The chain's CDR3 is CAISDRQKKWVYF. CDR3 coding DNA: TGTGCCATCAGTGACAGACAGAAGAAGTGGGTGTACTTC.

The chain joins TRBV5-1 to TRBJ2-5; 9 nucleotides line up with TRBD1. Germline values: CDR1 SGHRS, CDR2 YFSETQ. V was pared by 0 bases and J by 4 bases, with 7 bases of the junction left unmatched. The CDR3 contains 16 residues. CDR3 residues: CASSLVGTGSRETQYF. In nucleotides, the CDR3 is TGCGCCAGCAGCTTGGTCGGGACAGGGAGTAGAGAGACCCAGTACTTC.

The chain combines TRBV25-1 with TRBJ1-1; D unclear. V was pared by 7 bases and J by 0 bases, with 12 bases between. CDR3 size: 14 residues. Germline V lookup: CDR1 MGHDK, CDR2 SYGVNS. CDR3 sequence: CASISRGMNTEAFF. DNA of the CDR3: TGTGCCAGCATTTCGCGGGGAATGAACACTGAAGCTTTCTTT.

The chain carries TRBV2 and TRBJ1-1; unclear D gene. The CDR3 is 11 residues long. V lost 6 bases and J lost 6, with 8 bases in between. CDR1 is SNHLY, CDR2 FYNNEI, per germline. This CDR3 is CASRREAEAFF. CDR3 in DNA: TGTGCCAGCAGACGGGAGGCTGAAGCTTTCTTT.